This T cell receptor beta chain came from a study of CD8 T cells in ankylosing spondylitis. TCRdb reprocessed the 5' RACE reads with MiXCR, giving one entry per CDR3 protein. The repertoire holds 200,000 to 300,000 distinct CDR3 sequences, with roughly a tenth as singletons. The CDR3 has 15 amino acids. Germline V gene sequence: CDR1 SGHTA, CDR2 FQGNSA. V lost 1 base to trimming and J lost 6 bases; unmatched junction nucleotides: 6. Input material: blood, either unsorted or a sorted T cell fraction (not recorded which). The chain links TRBV7-2 to TRBJ2-5, with TRBD1 identical over 9 bases. The origin of this receptor is a male donor with ankylosing spondylitis or in good health (not recorded which). This CDR3 reads CASSLETGGVKTQYF. Here the CDR3 DNA reads TGTGCCAGCAGCTTAGAGACAGGGGGAGTGAAGACCCAGTACTTC.